This TCR beta chain was sequenced in a study of T cell repertoires in cytomegalovirus infection. General observations from the study: CMV-specific TCR beta clonotypes restricted by HLA-C dominated the ex vivo response.

With respect to this clonotype: Its target is not known. A read error is possible here, since a much larger clone lies one base away.

The germline CDR1 and CDR2 sequences are SNHLY and FYNNEI. The CDR3 consists of 12 residues. TCRdb re-analysed the reads in MiXCR, keeping a single row per CDR3 protein. Here the sample spans about 740,000 distinct CDR3 sequences, less than 40% being singletons. The sequencing input was PBMCs. This chain joins TRBV2 and TRBJ2-1; tentatively, D is TRBD1 (6 bases). The TCR sequence derives from a human donor in good health (CMV status not recorded). Some clones in this sample may be carry-over from other donors' samples. The CDR3 spells CSSRDKYNEQFF. The CDR3 DNA sequence: TGTTCCAGCAGGGACAAATACAATGAGCAGTTCTTC.